This TCR beta chain was profiled in a study of blood T cell repertoires in COVID-19. The germline V gene encodes CDR1 MNHEY and CDR2 SVGAGI. Trimming took off 8 bases at V and 5 bases at J, with 12 bases between the two ends. The CDR3 totals 12 residues. In the original workflow: Estimated nucleated cell counts came from reference gene primer amplification. The assay was immunoSEQ multiplex PCR, and TCRdb's table has in-frame clones only and misses some. That table gives V, J and clone size, and the DNA gave D and trimming. The sample consists of about 330,000 clones, 65% to 90% of them appearing once.

Sample: peripheral blood. This sequence originates from a human donor in a cohort sampled during active COVID-19. V gene TRBV6-5 combines with J gene TRBJ1-1, with no clear D. The CDR3 nucleotides are TGTGCCAGCCGGGGAGTGGGAACTGAAGCTTTCTTT. Protein sequence: CASRGVGTEAFF.